Described below is a single T cell receptor beta chain sequence and its context. The data are from a study of cytomegalovirus exposure and HLA in healthy donors. Primers for the PCR totalled 60 Vbeta and 13 Jbeta. Assay used: immunoSEQ multiplex PCR; TCRdb lists only in-frame clones, some missing. The profile covers more than 200,000 clones, with approximately 70% appearing a single time and approximately 2.5% taken by the ten largest. Trimming pared 0 bases from V and 12 bases from J, leaving 21 bases between. Germline assignment: CDR1 SGHDT and CDR2 YYEEEE. The CDR3 length is 15 residues. Source material: PBMCs. This clonotype was obtained from a man aged 40-49 years in good health and CMV-seropositive. V is TRBV5-6 and J is TRBJ1-2; D is uncertain. For the CDR3, the DNA is TGTGCCAGCAGCTTGGACCGACTCTTACCCGCTTCGAACACCTTC. This codes for CASSLDRLLPASNTF. The full variable domain, rest sourced from reference TRBV5-6 and TRBJ1-2, is DAGVTQSPTHLIKTRGQQVTLRCSPKSGHDTVSWYQQALGQGPQFIFQYYEEEERQRGNFPDRFSGHQFPNYSSELNVNALLLGDSALYLCASSLDRLLPASNTFGSGTRLTVV.